The 20 T cell receptor beta chains below come from one sample, sequenced in a study of blood T cell repertoires in COVID-19. Produced via immunoSEQ multiplex PCR; TCRdb's table is partial and in-frame only. The profile shows about 250,000 clones, over 70% of them singletons. The sequenced sample was peripheral blood. The receptors were gathered from an elderly man with acute or convalescent COVID-19.

V usage is TRBV19 and J usage is TRBJ1-1; the D is unclear. In germline, CDR1 is LNHDA, CDR2 SQIVND (reference sequence). V was trimmed by 3 bases and J by 3 bases, leaving 14 bases between them. CDR3 length: 15 residues. CDR3: CASSISGRLDTEAFF. The CDR3 DNA reads TGTGCCAGTAGTATCTCCGGGAGACTGGACACTGAAGCTTTCTTT.

This clone showed up just a few times. V usage is TRBV3-1 (or the pseudogene TRBV3-2) and J usage is TRBJ2-2; 7 bases fit TRBD1. Germline V gene sequence: CDR1 LGHDT, CDR2 YNNKEL (reference sequence). The V segment lost 4 bases and the J segment 7 bases; nucleotides outside the gene matches: 6. CDR3 length equals 14 residues. The DNA of the CDR3 is TGTGCCAGCAGCCCGCGTCAGGGGGACGGGGAGCTGTTTTTT. Translated, it gives CASSPRQGDGELFF.

The V and J genes are TRBV3-1 (or the pseudogene TRBV3-2) and TRBJ1-5; TRBD1 might be the D (6 bases). V dropped 4 bases and J dropped 7 bases, with 11 bases sitting between them. The germline V gene has CDR1 LGHDT and CDR2 YNNKEL (reference sequence). CDR3 size: 13 residues. CDR3 DNA sequence: TGTGCCAGCAGCCCCGCGCAGGGGCAGCCCCAGCATTTT. Translating it yields CASSPAQGQPQHF.

The chain combines TRBV11-2 with TRBJ2-5; TRBD2 matches 7 bases. The germline V gene has CDR1 SGHAT and CDR2 FQNNGV. Trimming removed 5 bases from V and 5 bases from J; junction bases left unmatched: 17. The CDR3 covers 17 residues. DNA for the CDR3: TGTGCCAGCAGCCCGGCTCCGGGACTACCTTTTGAGGAGACCCAGTACTTC. This sequence encodes CASSPAPGLPFEETQYF.

This chain uses TRBV24-1 with TRBJ1-1; D is uncertain. Trimming stripped 0 bases from V and 6 bases from J, with 16 bases between. Per the germline V gene, CDR1 is KGHDR and CDR2 is SFDVKD. The CDR3 is made up of 16 amino acids. CDR3 region: CATSDLRHDTAAEAFF. In DNA form, the CDR3 reads TGTGCCACCAGTGATTTGCGACACGACACCGCCGCTGAAGCTTTCTTT.

This clone has a single count. The gene calls are TRBV18 and TRBJ1-2, with TRBD1 matching 7 bases. The V gene's germline CDR1 is KGHSH and CDR2 LQKENI. CDR3 length: 15 amino acids. The J segment lost 2 bases and the V segment lost 2 bases, leaving 5 bases of the junction unmatched. The CDR3 region is CASSPGAGGNYGYTF. CDR3 nucleotide sequence: TGTGCCAGCTCACCAGGTGCAGGGGGGAACTATGGCTACACCTTC. The variable domain in full, with the rest retrieved from reference TRBV18 and TRBJ1-2, is NAGVMQNPRHLVRRRGQEARLRCSPMKGHSHVYWYRQLPEEGLKFMVYLQKENIIDESGMPKERFSAEFPKEGPSILRIQQVVRGDSAAYFCASSPGAGGNYGYTFGSGTRLTVV.

The chain couples TRBV29-1 to TRBJ2-7; tentative D call: TRBD1 (5 bases). Germline-derived CDR1 and CDR2 are SQVTM and ANQGSEA. Trimming shortened V by 2 bases and J by 4 bases, and 12 bases separated the two germline ends. The CDR3 loop spans 13 amino acids. The CDR3, as DNA: TGCAGCGTTGAAAACCCGGACACTTACGAGCAGTACTTC. Translated, it gives CSVENPDTYEQYF.

The chain links TRBV5-5 to TRBJ2-3; 10 nucleotides align to TRBD2. CDR1 SGHKS and CDR2 YYEKEE come from the germline V gene (reference sequence). V trimming: 6 bases; J trimming: 5 bases; junction bases outside the gene matches: 12. The CDR3 has 16 residues. The CDR3 region is CASTLLGAGGGDTQYF. The CDR3 bases are TGTGCCAGCACCCTTTTGGGAGCGGGAGGGGGAGATACGCAGTATTTT.

This chain links TRBV27 with TRBJ2-1; D gene ambiguous. CDR1 MNHEY and CDR2 SMNVEV come from the germline V gene (reference sequence). This CDR3 has 15 residues. Trimming stripped 0 bases from V and 3 bases from J, with 9 bases between. The CDR3 reads CASSLSLPRYNEQFF. The CDR3 nucleotides read TGTGCCAGCAGTTTATCCCTTCCGCGCTACAATGAGCAGTTCTTC.

The chain uses TRBV6-5 and TRBJ2-7; D remains ambiguous. Germline CDR1 reads MNHEY; CDR2 reads SVGAGI. CDR3 length: 12 amino acids. V lost 6 bases and J 6 bases, leaving 12 bases between the germline ends. The CDR3 coding sequence is TGTGCCAGCAGCACCCTAGGTCTCGAGCAGTACTTC. Protein sequence: CASSTLGLEQYF.

This clone was counted a single time. The chain employs TRBV18 and TRBJ1-6, with D possibly being TRBD1 (6 bases). CDR1 is KGHSH, CDR2 LQKENI, per germline. CDR3 size: 18 residues. Trimming took 6 bases from V and 0 from J, leaving 18 bases between them. CDR3 nucleotides: TGTGCCAGCTCCCAAGAAGGGACATGGAGCTCCTATAATTCACCCCTCCACTTT. It translates to CASSQEGTWSSYNSPLHF.

The chain is built from TRBV20-1 and TRBJ2-5; 7 bases agree with TRBD1. Trimming cost V 3 bases and J 2 bases; bases outside gene matches: 6. Germline V gene sequence: CDR1 DFQATT, CDR2 SNEGSKA (reference sequence). The CDR3 totals 14 residues. The CDR3 region is CSASIGTAQETQYF. DNA of the CDR3: TGCAGTGCTAGTATAGGGACAGCACAAGAGACCCAGTACTTC.

The chain is built from TRBV7-3 and TRBJ2-7, with D tentatively TRBD1 (6 bases). The CDR3 spans 14 residues. CDR1 and CDR2 from the germline V gene are SGHTA and FQGTGA. With 5 bases removed from V and 2 bases from J, the gap between germline ends came to 13 bases. CDR3 protein: CASSRGQTAYEQYF. The CDR3 DNA reads as TGTGCCAGCAGCCGAGGACAGACAGCCTACGAGCAGTACTTC. Together with reference TRBV7-3 and TRBJ2-7, the CDR3 gives the full variable domain: GAGVSQTPSNKVTEKGKYVELRCDPISGHTALYWYRQSLGQGPEFLIYFQGTGAADDSGLPNDRFFAVRPEGSVSTLKIQRTERGDSAVYLCASSRGQTAYEQYFGPGTRLTVT.

This sequence joins TRBV20-1 and TRBJ2-3; D is undetermined. In germline, CDR1 is DFQATT, CDR2 SNEGSKA (reference sequence). V was trimmed by 3 bases and J by 0 bases, leaving 13 bases between them. This CDR3 has 15 residues. The CDR3 spells CSASVWPPSTDTQYF. In DNA, the CDR3 is TGCAGTGCTAGTGTTTGGCCCCCAAGCACAGATACGCAGTATTTT.

This clone came up once. V gene TRBV25-1 combines with J gene TRBJ2-3; no firm D call. CDR3 length: 15 residues. CDR1 is MGHDK, CDR2 SYGVNS, per germline. Trimming pared 3 bases from V and 1 base from J, leaving 11 bases between. As DNA, the CDR3 is TGTGCCAGCAGTGATACCGCTACGGGCACAGATACGCAGTATTTT. It encodes CASSDTATGTDTQYF.

This CDR3 is CASSTPLAGYNEQFF. In DNA, the CDR3 is TGTGCCAGCAGCACCCCACTAGCGGGATACAATGAGCAGTTCTTC. The chain uses TRBV9 and TRBJ2-1; 10 bases are a match to TRBD2. Germline V gene lookup returns CDR1 SGDLS and CDR2 YYNGEE. The CDR3 is made up of 15 amino acids. V dropped 4 bases and J dropped 4; count of bases not matched to a gene: 5.

The chain couples TRBV9 to TRBJ1-2, with 7 bases that match TRBD1. The CDR3 is 15 amino acids. Germline-derived CDR1 and CDR2 are SGDLS and YYNGEE. The junction had 6 bases not matched to a gene; V was cut back by 4 bases and J by 0 bases. Written as DNA, the CDR3 is TGTGCCAGCAGCACAACAGGGGTAGCTAACTATGGCTACACCTTC. It codes for CASSTTGVANYGYTF.

This clone was seen only once. The chain combines TRBV5-1 with TRBJ1-2, with D tentatively TRBD1 (5 bases). There are 13 residues in the CDR3. Germline V CDR1 and CDR2: SGHRS, YFSETQ. Trimming removed 4 bases from V and 4 bases from J, with 11 bases in between. CDR3 in DNA: TGCGCCAGCAGCGGAGACGGGGGCTATGGCTACACCTTC. This sequence encodes CASSGDGGYGYTF.

The chain couples TRBV6-2 or TRBV6-3 to TRBJ1-6, with 8 bases matching TRBD1. Losses at the gene ends were 4 bases for V and 7 bases for J; bases not matched to a gene: 6. Germline assignment: CDR1 MNHEY and CDR2 SVGEGT. The CDR3 spans 15 residues. CDR3 in amino acids: CASSSTTGGNSPLHF. Here the CDR3 DNA reads TGTGCCAGCAGTTCAACCACAGGGGGAAATTCACCCCTCCACTTT.

This clone was seen only once. The chain is built from TRBV7-3 and TRBJ2-7; D call uncertain. V gave up 4 bases and J gave up 3 bases, with 19 bases separating them. From germline, CDR1 is SGHTA and CDR2 FQGTGA. This CDR3 has 16 residues. CDR3 nucleotide sequence: TGTGCCAGCAGCTGGAGATACAAGGCCCTCCTCTACGAGCAGTACTTC. The encoded protein is CASSWRYKALLYEQYF.